The text below deals with one T cell receptor (beta chain). The antigen is not known. The authors made TCR cDNA by 5'RACE template switching, adding a universal primer site and UMIs. TCRdb passed the 5' RACE reads through MiXCR, listing each CDR3 protein once. The sample shows under 400,000 distinct CDR3 sequences, 12% of them seen only once. These data are taken from a study of T cells after yellow fever vaccination. Study-level information: Fractions with few cells were prepared using SMART-Seq v4 Ultra Low Input.

Germline lookup yields CDR1 DFQATT and CDR2 SNEGSKA (reference sequence). Trimming took off 3 bases at V and 3 bases at J, with 5 bases between the two ends. The CDR3 runs 11 residues. Findings of the study overall: The secondary response showed a weaker magnitude and a faster peak, day 5 versus 15. A minor fraction of clonotypes spanned both CD4 and CD8 compartments.

Here the sequenced sample was CD4+ T cells sorted from PBMCs, taken 15 days after the yellow fever booster vaccination. The rearrangement links TRBV20-1 to TRBJ1-2; no clear D. The sequence came from a man between 18 and 29 years old who received the YFV17D yellow fever vaccine. As DNA, the CDR3 is TGCAGTGCTAGGGTAGACTATGGCTACACCTTC. It specifies CSARVDYGYTF.